The T cell receptor beta chain under discussion was sequenced for a study of identical twins. Study-level results: Insertions were reduced in abundant cord blood beta clonotypes but not in memory repertoires. Excess sharing by twins proved weaker in beta out-of-frame sequences. The study found that models underestimated out-of-frame TCR alpha sharing in monozygotic twins.

Germline lookup yields CDR1 SGHRS and CDR2 YFSETQ. V gave up 0 bases and J gave up 0 bases, with 7 bases separating them. This CDR3 is built from 14 residues. This clonotype was detected a few times. Its antigen is unknown. The cDNA had a unique molecular identifier and a template-switch universal primer site. TCRdb processed the 5' RACE reads anew with MiXCR; each CDR3 protein has one entry. The sample has 350,000 to 450,000 distinct CDR3 sequences, around 18% seen once. Sequenced input: naive T cells sorted from blood. The V call is TRBV5-1, the J call TRBJ2-7; D remains ambiguous. This clonotype was obtained from a man aged 45-65 years in good health. The CDR3, as DNA: TGCGCCAGCAGCTTGGTTTGGAGCTCCTACGAGCAGTACTTC. The encoded protein is CASSLVWSSYEQYF.